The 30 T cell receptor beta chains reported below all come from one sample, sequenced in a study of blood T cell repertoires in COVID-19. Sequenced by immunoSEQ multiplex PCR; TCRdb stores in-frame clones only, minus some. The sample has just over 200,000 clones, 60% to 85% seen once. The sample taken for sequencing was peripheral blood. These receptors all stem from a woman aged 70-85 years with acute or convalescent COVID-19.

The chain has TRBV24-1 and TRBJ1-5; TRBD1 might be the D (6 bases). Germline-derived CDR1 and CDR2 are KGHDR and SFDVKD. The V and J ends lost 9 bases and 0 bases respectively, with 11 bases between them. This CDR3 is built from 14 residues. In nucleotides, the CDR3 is TGTGCCACCTCAGGGGCTAATAGCAATCAGCCCCAGCATTTT. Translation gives CATSGANSNQPQHF.

The CDR3 loop reads CASSGQAFNNSPLHF. The CDR3 bases are TGTGCCAGCAGTGGACAGGCCTTCAATAATTCACCCCTCCACTTT. The chain is built from TRBV28 and TRBJ1-6; 7 bases match TRBD1. Germline values: CDR1 MDHEN, CDR2 SYDVKM. This CDR3 has 15 amino acids. V shed 5 bases, J shed 5 bases, and the junction held 6 bases outside the gene matches. Full variable domain (remainder filled in from reference TRBV28 and TRBJ1-6): DVKVTQSSRYLVKRTGEKVFLECVQDMDHENMFWYRQDPGLGLRLIYFSYDVKMKEKGDIPEGYSVSREKKERFSLILESASTNQTSMYLCASSGQAFNNSPLHFGNGTRLTVT.

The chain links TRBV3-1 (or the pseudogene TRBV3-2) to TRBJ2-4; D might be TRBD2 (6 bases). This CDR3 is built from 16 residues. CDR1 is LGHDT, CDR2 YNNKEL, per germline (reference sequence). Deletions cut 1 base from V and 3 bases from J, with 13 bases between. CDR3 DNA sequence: TGTGCCAGCAGCCAAGGAGGAGGGTGGGACAAAAACATTCAGTACTTC. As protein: CASSQGGGWDKNIQYF.

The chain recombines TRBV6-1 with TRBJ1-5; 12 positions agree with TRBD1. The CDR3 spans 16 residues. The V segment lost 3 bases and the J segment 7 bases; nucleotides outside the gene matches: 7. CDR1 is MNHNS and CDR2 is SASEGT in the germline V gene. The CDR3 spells CASSDPGTGGGQPQHF. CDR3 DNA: TGTGCCAGCAGTGACCCCGGGACAGGGGGCGGGCAGCCCCAGCATTTT.

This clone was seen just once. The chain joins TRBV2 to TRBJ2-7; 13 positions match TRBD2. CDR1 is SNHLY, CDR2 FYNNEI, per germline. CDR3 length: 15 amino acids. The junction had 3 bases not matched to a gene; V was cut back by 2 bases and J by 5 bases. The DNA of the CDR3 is TGTGCCAGCAGTGAAAGGACTAGCGGGAGTGACGAGCAGTACTTC. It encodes CASSERTSGSDEQYF. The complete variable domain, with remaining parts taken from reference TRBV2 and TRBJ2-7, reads EPEVTQTPSHQVTQMGQEVILRCVPISNHLYFYWYRQILGQKVEFLVSFYNNEISEKSEIFDDQFSVERPDGSNFTLKIRSTKLEDSAMYFCASSERTSGSDEQYFGPGTRLTVT.

Here the CDR3 DNA reads TGTGCCACGACAGGGGGAAAATACACCATATATTTT. It encodes CATTGGKYTIYF. The chain joins TRBV19 to TRBJ1-3; 9 bases map to TRBD1. CDR1 and CDR2 (germline): LNHDA, SQIVND (reference sequence). CDR3 size: 12 residues. Losses at the gene ends were 10 bases for V and 8 bases for J; bases not matched to a gene: 6.

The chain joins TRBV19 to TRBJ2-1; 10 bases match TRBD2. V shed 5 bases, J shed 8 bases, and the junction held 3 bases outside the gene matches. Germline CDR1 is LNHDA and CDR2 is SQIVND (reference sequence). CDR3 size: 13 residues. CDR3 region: CASSQREGDEQFF. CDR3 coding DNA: TGTGCCAGTAGTCAGCGGGAGGGGGATGAGCAGTTCTTC.

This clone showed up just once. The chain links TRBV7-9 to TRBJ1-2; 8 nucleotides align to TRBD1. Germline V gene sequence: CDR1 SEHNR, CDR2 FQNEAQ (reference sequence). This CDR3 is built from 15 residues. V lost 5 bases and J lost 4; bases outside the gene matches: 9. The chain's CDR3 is CASSPSSDRVYGYTF. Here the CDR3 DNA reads TGTGCCAGCAGCCCCTCTTCGGACAGGGTCTATGGCTACACCTTC.

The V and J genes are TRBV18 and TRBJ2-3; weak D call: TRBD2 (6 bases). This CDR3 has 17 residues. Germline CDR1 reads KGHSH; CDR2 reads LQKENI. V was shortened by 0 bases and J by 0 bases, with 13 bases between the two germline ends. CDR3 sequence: CASSPPRAGLSTDTQYF. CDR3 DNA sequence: TGTGCCAGCTCACCACCGCGAGCGGGTCTGAGCACAGATACGCAGTATTTT. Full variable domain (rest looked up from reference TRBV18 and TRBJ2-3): NAGVMQNPRHLVRRRGQEARLRCSPMKGHSHVYWYRQLPEEGLKFMVYLQKENIIDESGMPKERFSAEFPKEGPSILRIQQVVRGDSAAYFCASSPPRAGLSTDTQYFGPGTRLTVL.

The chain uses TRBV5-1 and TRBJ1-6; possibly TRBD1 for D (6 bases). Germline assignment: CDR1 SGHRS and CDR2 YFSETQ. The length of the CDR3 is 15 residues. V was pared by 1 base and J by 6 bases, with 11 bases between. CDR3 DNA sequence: TGCGCCAGCAGCTTGTCCAGGGGTGGTAATTCACCCCTCCACTTT. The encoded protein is CASSLSRGGNSPLHF.

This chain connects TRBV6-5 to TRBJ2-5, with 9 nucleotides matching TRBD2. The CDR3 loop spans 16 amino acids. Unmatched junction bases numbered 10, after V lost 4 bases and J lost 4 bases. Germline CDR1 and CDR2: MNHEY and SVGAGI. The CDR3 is CASSLATSGGGETQYF. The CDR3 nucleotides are TGTGCCAGCAGTTTGGCGACTAGCGGAGGGGGAGAGACCCAGTACTTC.

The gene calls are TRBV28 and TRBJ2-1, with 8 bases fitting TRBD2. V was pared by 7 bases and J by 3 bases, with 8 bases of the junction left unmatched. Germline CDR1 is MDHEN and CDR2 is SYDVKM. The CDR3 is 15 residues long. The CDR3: CASNSLAGFYNEQFF. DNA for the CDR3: TGTGCCAGCAATTCTCTAGCGGGCTTCTACAATGAGCAGTTCTTC.

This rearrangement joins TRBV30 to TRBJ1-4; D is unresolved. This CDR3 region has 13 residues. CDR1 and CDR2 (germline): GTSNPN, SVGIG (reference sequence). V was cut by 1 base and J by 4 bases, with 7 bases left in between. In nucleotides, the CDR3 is TGTGCCTGGAGTGCCGGGAATAATGAAAAACTGTTTTTT. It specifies CAWSAGNNEKLFF.

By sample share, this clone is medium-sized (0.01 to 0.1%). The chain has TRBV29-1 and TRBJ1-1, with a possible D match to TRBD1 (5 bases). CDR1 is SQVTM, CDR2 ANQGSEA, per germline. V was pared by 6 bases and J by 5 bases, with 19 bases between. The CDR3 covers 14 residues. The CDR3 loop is CSVPPRGVMTEAFF. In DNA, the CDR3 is TGCAGCGTCCCCCCGCGGGGGGTTATGACTGAAGCTTTCTTT.

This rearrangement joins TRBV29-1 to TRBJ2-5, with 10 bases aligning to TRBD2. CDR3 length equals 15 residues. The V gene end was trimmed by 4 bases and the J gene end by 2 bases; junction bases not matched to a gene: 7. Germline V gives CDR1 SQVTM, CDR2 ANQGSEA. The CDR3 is CSVAGLAAIQETQYF. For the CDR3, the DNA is TGCAGCGTTGCAGGACTAGCGGCAATACAAGAGACCCAGTACTTC.

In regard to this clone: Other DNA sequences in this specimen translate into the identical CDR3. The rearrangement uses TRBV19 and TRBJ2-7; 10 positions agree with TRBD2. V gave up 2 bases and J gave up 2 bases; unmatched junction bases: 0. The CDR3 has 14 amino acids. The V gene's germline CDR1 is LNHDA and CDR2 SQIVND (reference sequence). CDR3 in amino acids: CASSILAGAYEQYF. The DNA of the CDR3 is TGTGCCAGTAGTATACTAGCGGGAGCCTACGAGCAGTACTTC. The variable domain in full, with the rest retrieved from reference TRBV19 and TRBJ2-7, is DGGITQSPKYLFRKEGQNVTLSCEQNLNHDAMYWYRQDPGQGLRLIYYSQIVNDFQKGDIAEGYSVSREKKESFPLTVTSAQKNPTAFYLCASSILAGAYEQYFGPGTRLTVT.

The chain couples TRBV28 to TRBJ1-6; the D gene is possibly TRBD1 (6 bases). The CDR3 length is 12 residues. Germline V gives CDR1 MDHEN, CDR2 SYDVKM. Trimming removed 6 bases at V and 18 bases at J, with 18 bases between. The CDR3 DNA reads TGTGCCAGCAGCCCTTTTAGGGGGATGGGCCACTTT. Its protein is CASSPFRGMGHF.

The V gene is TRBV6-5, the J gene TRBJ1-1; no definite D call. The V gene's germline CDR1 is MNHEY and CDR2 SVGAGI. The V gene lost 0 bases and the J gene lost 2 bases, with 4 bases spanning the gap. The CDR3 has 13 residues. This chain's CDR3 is CASSYSYNTEAFF. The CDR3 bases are TGTGCCAGCAGTTACTCGTATAACACTGAAGCTTTCTTT.

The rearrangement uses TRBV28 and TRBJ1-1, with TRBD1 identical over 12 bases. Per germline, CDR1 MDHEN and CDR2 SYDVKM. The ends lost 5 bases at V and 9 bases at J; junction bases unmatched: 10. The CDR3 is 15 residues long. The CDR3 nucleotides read TGTGCCAGCAGTCCACCGGGACAGGGGGCGCCGAAAGCTTTCTTT. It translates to CASSPPGQGAPKAFF.

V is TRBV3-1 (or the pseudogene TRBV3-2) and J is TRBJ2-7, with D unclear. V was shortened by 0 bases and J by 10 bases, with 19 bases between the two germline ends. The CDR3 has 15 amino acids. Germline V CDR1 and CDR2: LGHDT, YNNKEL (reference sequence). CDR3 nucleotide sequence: TGTGCCAGCAGCCAAGATGTGGCAGCACAGAACTCACAGTACTTC. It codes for CASSQDVAAQNSQYF.

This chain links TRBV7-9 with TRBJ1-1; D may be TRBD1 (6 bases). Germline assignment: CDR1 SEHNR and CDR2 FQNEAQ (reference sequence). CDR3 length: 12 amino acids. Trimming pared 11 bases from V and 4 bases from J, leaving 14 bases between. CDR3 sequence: CAVRQVSTEAFF. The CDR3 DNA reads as TGTGCCGTAAGACAGGTTTCCACTGAAGCTTTCTTT. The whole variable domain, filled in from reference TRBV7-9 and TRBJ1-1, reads DTGVSQNPRHKITKRGQNVTFRCDPISEHNRLYWYRQTLGQGPEFLTYFQNEAQLEKSRLLSDRFSAERPKGSFSTLEIQRTEQGDSAMYLCAVRQVSTEAFFGQGTRLTVV.

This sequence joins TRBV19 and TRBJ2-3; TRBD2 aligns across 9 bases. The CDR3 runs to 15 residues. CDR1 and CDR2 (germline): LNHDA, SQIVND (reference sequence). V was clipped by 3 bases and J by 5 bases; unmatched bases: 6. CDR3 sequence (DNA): TGTGCCAGTAGTATTAGGGCTAGCGGGGAAGATACGCAGTATTTT. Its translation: CASSIRASGEDTQYF.

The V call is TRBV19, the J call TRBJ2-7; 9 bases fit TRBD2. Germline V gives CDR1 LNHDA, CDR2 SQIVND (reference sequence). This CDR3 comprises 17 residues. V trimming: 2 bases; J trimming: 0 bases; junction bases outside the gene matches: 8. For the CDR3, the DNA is TGTGCCAGTAGTATAAGTAGCGGGAGCTCCCTCTCCTACGAGCAGTACTTC. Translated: CASSISSGSSLSYEQYF.

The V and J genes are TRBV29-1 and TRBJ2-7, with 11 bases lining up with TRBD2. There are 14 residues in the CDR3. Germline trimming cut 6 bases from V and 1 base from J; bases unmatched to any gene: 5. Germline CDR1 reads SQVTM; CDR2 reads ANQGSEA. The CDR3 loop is CSVLLAGASYEQYF. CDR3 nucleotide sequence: TGCAGCGTCCTACTAGCGGGAGCTTCCTACGAGCAGTACTTC.

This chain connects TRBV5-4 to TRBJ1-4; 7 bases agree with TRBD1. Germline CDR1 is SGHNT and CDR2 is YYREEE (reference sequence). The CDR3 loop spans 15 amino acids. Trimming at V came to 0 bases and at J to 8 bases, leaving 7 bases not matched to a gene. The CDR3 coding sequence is TGTGCCAGCAGCTTGGCCGGGGGACAGATCGAAAAACTGTTTTTT. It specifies CASSLAGGQIEKLFF.

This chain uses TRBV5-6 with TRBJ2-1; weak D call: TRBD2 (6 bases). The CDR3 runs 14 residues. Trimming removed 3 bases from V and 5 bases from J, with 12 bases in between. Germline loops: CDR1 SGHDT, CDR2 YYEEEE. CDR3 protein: CASSSGTANNEQFF. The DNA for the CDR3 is TGTGCCAGCAGCTCCGGGACTGCTAACAATGAGCAGTTCTTC.

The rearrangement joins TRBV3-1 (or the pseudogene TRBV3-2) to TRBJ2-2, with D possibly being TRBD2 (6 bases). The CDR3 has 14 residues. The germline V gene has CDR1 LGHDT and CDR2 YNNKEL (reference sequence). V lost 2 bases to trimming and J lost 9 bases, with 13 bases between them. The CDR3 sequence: CASSQNGGIRELFF. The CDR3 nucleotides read TGTGCCAGCAGCCAAAATGGGGGGATCCGGGAGCTGTTTTTT.

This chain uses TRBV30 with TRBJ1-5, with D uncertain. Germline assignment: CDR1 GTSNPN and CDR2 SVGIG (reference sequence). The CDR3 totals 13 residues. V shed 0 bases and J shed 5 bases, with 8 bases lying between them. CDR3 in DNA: TGTGCCTGGAGTGTGGCCGGAGATCAGCCCCAGCATTTT. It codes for CAWSVAGDQPQHF. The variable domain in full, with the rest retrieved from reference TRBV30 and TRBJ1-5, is SQTIHQWPATLVQPVGSPLSLECTVEGTSNPNLYWYRQAAGRGLQLLFYSVGIGQISSEVPQNLSASRPQDRQFILSSKKLLLSDSGFYLCAWSVAGDQPQHFGDGTRLSIL.

The CDR3 DNA is TGTGCTAGTGGTTTGGTACGGGGAGGCTCGGGGTGGAATGAGCAGTTCTTC. Amino acids: CASGLVRGGSGWNEQFF. V usage is TRBV12-5 and J usage is TRBJ2-1; perhaps TRBD2 as D (6 bases). In germline, CDR1 is LGHNT, CDR2 FRNRAP. Trimming took off 0 bases at V and 7 bases at J, with 19 bases between the two ends. The CDR3 has 17 amino acids. Supplemented by reference TRBV12-5 and TRBJ2-1, the full variable domain reads DARVTQTPRHKVTEMGQEVTMRCQPILGHNTVFWYRQTMMQGLELLAYFRNRAPLDDSGMPKDRFSAEMPDATLATLKIQPSEPRDSAVYFCASGLVRGGSGWNEQFFGPGTRLTVL.

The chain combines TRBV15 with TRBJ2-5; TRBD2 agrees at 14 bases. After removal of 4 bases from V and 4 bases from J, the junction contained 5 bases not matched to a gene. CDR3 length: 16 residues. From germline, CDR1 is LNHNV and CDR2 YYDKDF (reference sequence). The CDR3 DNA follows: TGTGCCACCAGCACCAGACTAGCGGGAGGGGGAGAGACCCAGTACTTC. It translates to CATSTRLAGGGETQYF.